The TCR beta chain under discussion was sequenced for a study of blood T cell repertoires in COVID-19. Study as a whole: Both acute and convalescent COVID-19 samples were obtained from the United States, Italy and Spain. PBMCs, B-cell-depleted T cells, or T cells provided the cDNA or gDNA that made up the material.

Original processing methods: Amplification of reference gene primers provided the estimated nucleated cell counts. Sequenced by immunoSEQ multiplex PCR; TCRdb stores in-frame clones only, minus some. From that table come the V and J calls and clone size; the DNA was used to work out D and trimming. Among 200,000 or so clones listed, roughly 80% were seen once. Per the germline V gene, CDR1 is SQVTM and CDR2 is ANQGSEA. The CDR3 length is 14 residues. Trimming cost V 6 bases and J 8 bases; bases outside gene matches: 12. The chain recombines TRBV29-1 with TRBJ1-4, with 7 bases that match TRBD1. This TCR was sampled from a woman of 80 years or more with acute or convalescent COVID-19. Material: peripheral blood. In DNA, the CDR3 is TGCAGCGTCGGACGGGACAGACGGGACGAAAAACTGTTTTTT. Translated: CSVGRDRRDEKLFF.